This T cell receptor (beta chain) was sequenced during a study of T cell changes during pregnancy in multiple sclerosis. Trimming shortened V by 2 bases and J by 1 base, and 6 bases separated the two germline ends. Germline CDR1 and CDR2: SGHRS and YFSETQ. The CDR3 is made up of 13 amino acids. The assay was immunoSEQ multiplex PCR, and TCRdb's table has in-frame clones only and misses some. The data show tens of thousands of clones, more than 90% seen once. Specimen: peripheral blood, collected in the second trimester of pregnancy. The origin of this receptor is a female donor with multiple sclerosis, enrolled in a pregnancy study. The rearrangement joins TRBV5-1 to TRBJ1-1; the D gene is possibly TRBD1 (5 bases). The CDR3 sequence: CASSFGGNTEAFF. The DNA of the CDR3 is TGCGCCAGCAGCTTCGGGGGGAACACTGAAGCTTTCTTT.